This TCR beta chain was captured by sequencing in a study of regulatory T cells in long-lasting Graves disease. Regarding time point: persistent/refractory GD, antithyroid drugs over 5 years with positive TRAb. Extracted RNA from PBMCs served as the source of the TCR library. Doctors identified Graves' disease using the American Thyroid Association guidelines. Comment on this clonotype: Its specificity is unknown.

Study observations and caveats: Sample size, which was small, may have reduced accuracy. Newly diagnosed disease favored TRBV20-1 and TRBJ2-1 over persistent disease.

Germline loops: CDR1 SEHNR, CDR2 FQNEAQ (reference sequence). With 2 bases clipped from V and 4 bases from J, the junction kept 9 bases outside the gene matches. The CDR3 loop spans 17 amino acids. iRepertoire HTBI primers and Arm-PCR of CDR3 regions built TCR beta libraries. Each CDR3 protein gets one entry after TCRdb re-called the multiplex PCR reads with MiXCR. This table has about 660,000 distinct CDR3 sequences, 25% to 35% appearing once. Sequenced here: peripheral blood mononuclear cells (PBMCs), sampled when the disease was refractory, from a patient treated with antithyroid drugs. The rearrangement uses TRBV7-9 and TRBJ2-5; TRBD2 agrees at 11 bases. The clonotype comes from a female donor with Graves disease. The CDR3 loop is CASSLLAGGRFLETQYF. In DNA form, the CDR3 reads TGTGCCAGCAGCTTACTAGCGGGAGGCCGGTTCTTAGAGACCCAGTACTTC.